The 22 T cell receptor beta chains given below trace back to one sample, sequenced in a study of CD8 T cells in Susac syndrome. RNA totalling roughly 0.5 to 1 ug underwent reverse transcription with random hexamers. TCRdb ran MiXCR on the immunoSEQ multiplex PCR reads and lists one entry per CDR3 protein. The data hold 300,000 or so distinct CDR3 sequences, with 90% to 95% observed a single time. The sample taken for sequencing was CD4+ T cells from PBMCs. The source of these receptors is a human donor with multiple sclerosis.

V usage is TRBV19 and J usage is TRBJ1-2; D ambiguous. The CDR3 totals 13 residues. Germline CDR1 reads LNHDA; CDR2 reads SQIVND (reference sequence). The V end was cut by 8 bases, the J end by 1 base, with 11 bases between. CDR3 sequence (DNA): TGTGCCAGTGGCGGGAGCCGTAACTATGGCTACACCTTC. This gives the protein CASGGSRNYGYTF.

This clonotype has just one count. This chain links TRBV9 with TRBJ1-4, with a possible D match to TRBD1 (5 bases). The CDR3 spans 15 residues. V was pared by 0 bases and J by 8 bases, with 14 bases between. Looked up from germline, CDR1 is SGDLS and CDR2 is YYNGEE. The CDR3 loop reads CASSVDVGGDEKLFF. CDR3 in DNA: TGTGCCAGCAGCGTAGATGTGGGAGGGGACGAAAAACTGTTTTTT.

The chain links TRBV30 to TRBJ1-2, with D hard to call. Germline-derived CDR1 and CDR2 are GTSNPN and SVGIG (reference sequence). This CDR3 has 13 amino acids. V dropped 3 bases and J dropped 8 bases, with 16 bases sitting between them. CDR3 residues: CAWSPGSPIGYTF. The CDR3 bases are TGTGCCTGGAGCCCCGGGAGCCCTATAGGCTACACCTTC. Full variable domain (missing parts from reference TRBV30 and TRBJ1-2): SQTIHQWPATLVQPVGSPLSLECTVEGTSNPNLYWYRQAAGRGLQLLFYSVGIGQISSEVPQNLSASRPQDRQFILSSKKLLLSDSGFYLCAWSPGSPIGYTFGSGTRLTVV.

The J gene is TRBJ2-1, the V gene TRBV7-2, with 11 bases matching TRBD2. CDR1 and CDR2 from the germline V gene are SGHTA and FQGNSA. This CDR3 contains 15 residues. V shed 7 bases and J 5 bases; nucleotides not matched to a gene: 7. CDR3 sequence: CASTGSGLADNEQFF. The CDR3 DNA sequence: TGTGCCAGCACCGGTTCGGGACTAGCGGACAATGAGCAGTTCTTC.

V and J are TRBV11-1 and TRBJ1-2; the D is unclear. Germline lookup yields CDR1 SGHAT and CDR2 FQDESV (reference sequence). Between the trimmed V and J ends, which lost 5 bases and 8 bases, there was a span of 18 bases. The CDR3 spans 14 residues. The CDR3 protein is CASSLGSRIGGYTF. DNA for the CDR3: TGTGCCAGCAGCCTGGGGAGTCGGATCGGCGGCTACACCTTC. Supplemented by reference TRBV11-1 and TRBJ1-2, the full variable domain reads EAEVAQSPRYKITEKSQAVAFWCDPISGHATLYWYRQILGQGPELLVQFQDESVVDDSQLPKDRFSAERLKGVDSTLKIQPAELGDSAMYLCASSLGSRIGGYTFGSGTRLTVV.

This clonotype was counted between two and nine times. This chain connects TRBV18 to TRBJ2-1; no clear D. The ends were cut back, 3 bases at V and 0 bases at J, with 9 bases in the middle. CDR1 and CDR2 from the germline V gene are KGHSH and LQKENI. This CDR3 is built from 15 residues. The CDR3 spells CASSPPESSYNEQFF. In nucleotides, the CDR3 is TGTGCCAGCTCACCCCCAGAAAGCTCCTACAATGAGCAGTTCTTC.

V is TRBV9 and J is TRBJ2-7; D is unclear. Germline V gene lookup returns CDR1 SGDLS and CDR2 YYNGEE. Between the trimmed V and J ends, which lost 2 bases and 5 bases, there was a span of 17 bases. The CDR3 is 15 residues long. The CDR3 region is CASSVGPVPDDEQYF. DNA for the CDR3: TGTGCCAGCAGCGTCGGTCCGGTTCCCGACGACGAGCAGTACTTC. The full variable domain, its missing parts supplied by reference TRBV9 and TRBJ2-7, is DSGVTQTPKHLITATGQRVTLRCSPRSGDLSVYWYQQSLDQGLQFLIQYYNGEERAKGNILERFSAQQFPDLHSELNLSSLELGDSALYFCASSVGPVPDDEQYFGPGTRLTVT.

V is TRBV4-3 and J is TRBJ2-2; the match to TRBD2 covers 9 bases. The germline V gene has CDR1 LGHNA and CDR2 YSLEER. The length of the CDR3 is 19 residues. After removal of 1 base from V and 1 base from J, the junction contained 10 bases not matched to a gene. CDR3 region: CASSQVVLAGNMNTGELFF. The CDR3 region has the DNA TGCGCCAGCAGCCAAGTAGTACTAGCGGGTAACATGAACACCGGGGAGCTGTTTTTT.

The genes are TRBV7-2 and TRBJ2-1; 8 bases match TRBD1. Per germline, CDR1 SGHTA and CDR2 FQGNSA. The length of the CDR3 is 15 residues. V shed 5 bases and J 9 bases; nucleotides not matched to a gene: 12. CDR3 DNA sequence: TGTGCCAGCAGCACTCGGACAGGGTTACAGGGTGAGCAGTTCTTC. Encoded protein: CASSTRTGLQGEQFF.

This sequence joins TRBV19 and TRBJ2-5; D possibly uses TRBD1 or TRBD2 (5 bases each). Trimming stripped 5 bases from V and 5 bases from J, with 12 bases between. The CDR3 totals 13 residues. Germline loops: CDR1 LNHDA, CDR2 SQIVND (reference sequence). CDR3 protein: CASSGGAVETQYF. CDR3 nucleotides: TGTGCCAGTAGTGGGGGAGCGGTGGAGACCCAGTACTTC.

V and J are TRBV19 and TRBJ1-5, with D tentatively TRBD1 (6 bases). V was clipped by 10 bases and J by 7 bases, with 20 bases between them. There are 14 residues in the CDR3. Germline values: CDR1 LNHDA, CDR2 SQIVND (reference sequence). In DNA, the CDR3 is TGTGCCACCCGAGACCGGGGGCGCGGCCAGCCCCAGCATTTT. It yields the protein CATRDRGRGQPQHF.

V is TRBV5-6 and J is TRBJ1-4; D is unclear. Germline CDR1 and CDR2: SGHDT and YYEEEE. The V end lost 0 bases, the J end lost 7 bases, and 7 bases lay between the germline ends. The CDR3 has 13 residues. Here the CDR3 reads CASSLGLFEKLFF. The CDR3 DNA reads TGTGCCAGCAGCTTGGGGCTTTTTGAAAAACTGTTTTTT.

The chain employs TRBV7-2 and TRBJ2-1; tentatively, D is TRBD2 (5 bases). Trimming pared 1 base from V and 4 bases from J, leaving 11 bases between. Germline V gene lookup returns CDR1 SGHTA and CDR2 FQGNSA. This CDR3 spans 15 amino acids. The CDR3 region is CASSLEGLKYNEQFF. CDR3 DNA sequence: TGTGCCAGCAGCTTAGAAGGACTCAAATACAATGAGCAGTTCTTC.

This clonotype was seen once. The chain employs TRBV5-6 and TRBJ2-4; D ambiguous. V shed 2 bases and J shed 0 bases, with 6 bases lying between them. The CDR3 extends over 14 amino acids. The V gene's germline CDR1 is SGHDT and CDR2 YYEEEE. The CDR3 region is CASSFTLAKNIQYF. CDR3 sequence (DNA): TGTGCCAGCAGCTTTACGCTAGCCAAAAACATTCAGTACTTC.

On this clonotype: The conserved final phenylalanine or tryptophan is absent from the CDR3, which likely points to a read error. The CDR3 bases are TGTGCCAGCAGTGAAATCTACGAGCAGTACCTC. Protein: CASSEIYEQYL. The rearrangement uses TRBV6-1 and TRBJ2-7; D is unresolved. In germline, CDR1 is MNHNS, CDR2 SASEGT. Trimming stripped 2 bases from V and 3 bases from J, with 2 bases between. The CDR3 length is 11 residues.

The V and J genes are TRBV2 and TRBJ1-6, with 9 nucleotides matching TRBD1. Germline V gene data show CDR1 as SNHLY and CDR2 as FYNNEI. The CDR3 is 13 amino acids. V dropped 8 bases and J dropped 7; count of bases not matched to a gene: 3. CDR3 in amino acids: CASPGQGNSPLHF. CDR3 nucleotides: TGTGCCAGCCCGGGACAGGGAAATTCACCCCTCCACTTT.

The chain links TRBV7-2 to TRBJ1-5; 10 nucleotides line up with TRBD1. CDR1 is SGHTA and CDR2 is FQGNSA in the germline V gene. J lost 4 bases, V lost 2 bases, and 2 bases had no gene match. The CDR3 totals 15 residues. CDR3 DNA: TGTGCCAGCAGCTTAAGGACAGGGGGAAATCAGCCCCAGCATTTT. Translation: CASSLRTGGNQPQHF.

This clonotype was found once. The chain recombines TRBV19 with TRBJ1-5; D is possibly TRBD1 (5 bases). CDR3 length equals 16 residues. Germline lookup yields CDR1 LNHDA and CDR2 SQIVND (reference sequence). The V gene lost 2 bases and the J gene lost 6 bases, with 17 bases spanning the gap. The CDR3 nucleotides read TGTGCCAGTAGTATACTATTCAGGGAGCTCTTTCAGCCCCAGCATTTT. Amino acids: CASSILFRELFQPQHF. Variable domain in full (rest from reference TRBV19 and TRBJ1-5): DGGITQSPKYLFRKEGQNVTLSCEQNLNHDAMYWYRQDPGQGLRLIYYSQIVNDFQKGDIAEGYSVSREKKESFPLTVTSAQKNPTAFYLCASSILFRELFQPQHFGDGTRLSIL.

V is TRBV20-1 and J is TRBJ2-5, with 12 positions matching TRBD2. CDR1 and CDR2 (germline): DFQATT, SNEGSKA (reference sequence). The CDR3 consists of 14 residues. Trimming cost V 3 bases and J 4 bases; bases outside gene matches: 3. Written as DNA, the CDR3 is TGCAGTGCTAGTAAGACTAGCGGGGGAGAGACCCAGTACTTC. Amino acids: CSASKTSGGETQYF.

The V call is TRBV9, the J call TRBJ2-1; 9 bases align to TRBD2. CDR1 and CDR2 (germline): SGDLS, YYNGEE. Trimming took 2 bases from V and 9 from J; bases not matched to a gene: 6. This CDR3 has 14 amino acids. CDR3: CASSVLAGDTEQFF. In DNA, the CDR3 is TGTGCCAGCAGCGTGTTAGCGGGAGACACTGAGCAGTTCTTC.

This chain connects TRBV10-3 to TRBJ1-1; D uncertain. V was clipped by 2 bases and J by 1 base, with 8 bases between them. The CDR3 is 14 residues long. Germline loops: CDR1 ENHRY, CDR2 SYGVKD. The CDR3 nucleotides are TGTGCCATCAGTGAGAGGGTGGGGAACACTGAAGCTTTCTTT. This gives the protein CAISERVGNTEAFF.

The J gene is TRBJ2-7, the V gene TRBV20-1; 7 bases agree with TRBD2. Germline V gene lookup returns CDR1 DFQATT and CDR2 SNEGSKA (reference sequence). The trim removed 7 bases at V and 2 bases at J, leaving 5 bases unmatched. The CDR3 runs 12 residues. The chain's CDR3 is CSGAGDPYEQYF. The CDR3 DNA reads TGCAGTGGGGCGGGAGATCCCTACGAGCAGTACTTC.